These 5 T cell receptor beta chains were all obtained from the same sample, sequenced in a study of cytomegalovirus exposure and HLA in healthy donors. The PCR made use of 60 Vbeta and 13 Jbeta primers. Method: immunoSEQ multiplex PCR; TCRdb's copy keeps in-frame clones and lacks some. The repertoire includes 110,000 to 150,000 clones, more than 9.5% of them detected once, and roughly 2% sits in the top ten. The sample comprised PBMCs. The receptors stem from a man aged 50 to 59 in good health and CMV-seronegative.

The chain combines TRBV5-5 with TRBJ1-2, with D tentatively TRBD1 (6 bases). The CDR3 length is 17 residues. V was cut by 0 bases and J by 5 bases, with 20 bases left in between. Germline V gene lookup returns CDR1 SGHKS and CDR2 YYEKEE (reference sequence). The CDR3 spells CASSLAPRTEGGYGYTF. CDR3 coding DNA: TGTGCCAGCAGCTTGGCCCCCCGGACAGAGGGGGGGTATGGCTACACCTTC. The full variable domain, rest sourced from reference TRBV5-5 and TRBJ1-2, is DAGVTQSPTHLIKTRGQQVTLRCSPISGHKSVSWYQQVLGQGPQFIFQYYEKEERGRGNFPDRFSARQFPNYSSELNVNALLLGDSALYLCASSLAPRTEGGYGYTFGSGTRLTVV.

The chain uses TRBV5-1 and TRBJ2-1; D gene ambiguous. The CDR3 spans 14 residues. V lost 0 bases to trimming and J lost 9 bases, with 13 bases between them. Germline CDR1 is SGHRS and CDR2 is YFSETQ. The CDR3 spells CASSLGPESVEQFF. For the CDR3, the DNA is TGCGCCAGCAGCTTGGGCCCGGAGTCCGTTGAGCAGTTCTTC.

The table lists this clone with a few counts. This chain uses TRBV6-6 with TRBJ2-5; perhaps TRBD2 as D (5 bases). The CDR3 runs to 13 residues. V gave up 4 bases and J gave up 1 base, with 7 bases separating them. Germline assignment: CDR1 MNHNY and CDR2 SVGAGI (reference sequence). This chain's CDR3 is CASSFGIQETQYF. The CDR3 DNA is TGTGCCAGCAGTTTCGGGATCCAAGAGACCCAGTACTTC.

In this sample, this clone turned up a few times. This sequence joins TRBV5-1 and TRBJ1-2; D is perhaps TRBD1 (5 bases). V gave up 5 bases and J gave up 1 base, with 15 bases separating them. The CDR3 runs to 15 residues. Germline assignment: CDR1 SGHRS and CDR2 YFSETQ. The CDR3 DNA reads as TGCGCCAGCAGACCCACCACAGGATTTAACTATGGCTACACCTTC. Encoded protein: CASRPTTGFNYGYTF. Filled out from reference TRBV5-1 and TRBJ1-2, the complete variable domain reads KAGVTQTPRYLIKTRGQQVTLSCSPISGHRSVSWYQQTPGQGLQFLFEYFSETQRNKGNFPGRFSGRQFSNSRSEMNVSTLELGDSALYLCASRPTTGFNYGYTFGSGTRLTVV.

This clone was counted only a few times. The V and J genes are TRBV2 and TRBJ1-1; a weak D match, TRBD1 (5 bases). Germline CDR1 and CDR2: SNHLY and FYNNEI. The CDR3 runs to 18 residues. Trimming took off 3 bases at V and 0 bases at J, with 20 bases between the two ends. The CDR3 DNA follows: TGTGCCAGCAGTGAGGTCGGGGGGGTCGGTGGAATGAACACTGAAGCTTTCTTT. Protein product: CASSEVGGVGGMNTEAFF.